This T cell receptor (beta chain) is from a study of T-cell memory formation after mild COVID-19. Study-level information: TCR clusters were largely donor specific.

Remarks on this clonotype: Its specificity is not known.

Study findings and constraints: CD4/CD8 balance characterized clones contracting day 15 to 85, and CD4+ skew characterized later expanders. Those CD4+ clones that contracted were mainly in CM and EM (CD8+ ones in EMRA).

This CDR3 has 17 residues. V gave up 6 bases and J gave up 0 bases; unmatched junction bases: 13. Using its own MiXCR run on the 5' RACE reads, TCRdb lists one record per CDR3 protein. The top ten hold under 15% of the sample, which has almost 550,000 distinct CDR3 sequences, about 20% seen once. The sequence came from an adult woman who had mild COVID-19 (a few samples of this study predate the infection). Cell type and time point are not known. The chain is built from TRBV12-3 or TRBV12-4 and TRBJ2-5, with 7 positions matching TRBD1. Sequencing was performed on PBMCs or a T cell subset sorted from them (not recorded which). CDR3: CASRRRWDRTYQETQYF. In DNA form, the CDR3 reads TGTGCCAGCAGGCGTAGATGGGACAGAACGTACCAAGAGACCCAGTACTTC.